This T cell receptor beta chain originates from a study of cytomegalovirus exposure and HLA in healthy donors. The PCR ran on 60 Vbeta and 13 Jbeta primers. Profiled with immunoSEQ multiplex PCR; TCRdb holds only in-frame clones, not every one. The sample holds some 150,000 clones, about 71% seen once. General study results and limits: Cytomegalovirus-associated TCR beta chains were listed, numbering 164.

Germline V CDR1 and CDR2: SGHVS, FNYEAQ. The CDR3 length is 14 residues. With V trimmed by 6 bases and J by 5 bases, 6 bases remained unmatched. A remark on this clone: Its antigen remains unknown.

The TCR originated in a woman aged 30 to 39 in good health and CMV-seronegative. Input material: PBMCs. The chain combines TRBV7-6 with TRBJ2-3, with 9 nucleotides matching TRBD1. The CDR3 sequence is CASRRGQGLDTQYF. The CDR3 DNA is TGTGCCAGCAGACGCGGACAGGGGTTAGATACGCAGTATTTT.